Each of the 2 T cell receptor beta chains below was sequenced from the same sample in a study of CD8+ T cells in alopecia areata. The treatment here: oral pan-JAK inhibitor, 5-10 mg twice daily. Extracted from the samples, RNA was reverse transcribed into cDNA to serve as the sequencing template. Sequenced by immunoSEQ multiplex PCR; TCRdb stores in-frame clones only, minus some. The sample contains some 240,000 clones, 50% to 60% of which appear only once. Sequenced here: CD4+ T cells sorted from blood, sampled at week 4, from a patient treated with tofacitinib. The receptors were sampled from a human donor with alopecia areata.

This clone was detected a few times. V and J are TRBV19 and TRBJ1-2; 7 nucleotides line up with TRBD1. The CDR3 length is 15 residues. In germline, CDR1 is LNHDA, CDR2 SQIVND (reference sequence). The V and J ends lost 6 bases and 4 bases, in that order; junction bases with no gene match: 11. The CDR3 DNA is TGTGCCAGTAGGCAAATAACAGGGGCGATCTATGGCTACACCTTC. Translating gives CASRQITGAIYGYTF.

This clone was observed many times. The chain uses TRBV29-1 and TRBJ2-2; D gene uncertain. Trimming shortened V by 4 bases and J by 1 base, and 10 bases separated the two germline ends. Germline V gives CDR1 SQVTM, CDR2 ANQGSEA. The CDR3 covers 14 residues. The CDR3 DNA follows: TGCAGCGTTGCAGTATTAGGGAACACCGGGGAGCTGTTTTTT. This codes for CSVAVLGNTGELFF.